This T cell receptor beta chain was documented in a study of cytomegalovirus exposure and HLA in healthy donors. PCR amplification relied on 60 Vbeta primers (plus 13 Jbeta primers). The table came from immunoSEQ multiplex PCR; TCRdb's copy has only in-frame clones and leaves some out. The repertoire holds 150,000 to 200,000 clones, around three quarters seen once, with about 2% in the top ten. As concerns this clone: Its target is unknown. An end of the junction does not agree with germline; a read error may underlie this.

CDR3 size: 14 residues. Germline V CDR1 and CDR2: MNHNY, SVGAGI (reference sequence). General study findings and limits: Confirmation was obtained in vitro that three CMV-associated chains are specific for CMV antigens. TCR beta V- and J-gene trimming, according to a later analysis, was linked to a missense DCLRE1C variant. Previous analysis showed most TCR beta V segments were productive about 87% or about 30% of the time.

The clonotype was recovered from a woman aged 50 to 65 in good health and CMV-seronegative. What was sequenced was PBMCs. V usage is TRBV6-6 and J usage is TRBJ1-2; a possible D gene is TRBD1 (5 bases). For the CDR3, the DNA is TGTGCCAGCAGTACCCCCGGGCAGGAGGGGCTTAAGAGCTTC. The encoded protein is CASSTPGQEGLKSF.